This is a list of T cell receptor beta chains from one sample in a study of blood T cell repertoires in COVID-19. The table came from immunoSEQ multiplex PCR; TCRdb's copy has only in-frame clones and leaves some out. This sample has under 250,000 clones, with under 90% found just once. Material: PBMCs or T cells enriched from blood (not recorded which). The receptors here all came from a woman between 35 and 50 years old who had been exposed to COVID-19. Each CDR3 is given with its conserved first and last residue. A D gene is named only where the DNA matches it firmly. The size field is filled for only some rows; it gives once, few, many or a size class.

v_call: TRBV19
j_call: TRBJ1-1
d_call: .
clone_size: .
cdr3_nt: TGTGCCAGTAGTATAACGGGGGGCCCTGAAGCTTTCTTT
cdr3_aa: CASSITGGPEAFF

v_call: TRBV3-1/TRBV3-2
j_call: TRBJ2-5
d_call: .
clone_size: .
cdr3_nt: TGTGCCAGCAGCCAAGGCGGCCCTCCAGGGGAGACCCAGTACTTC
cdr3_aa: CASSQGGPPGETQYF

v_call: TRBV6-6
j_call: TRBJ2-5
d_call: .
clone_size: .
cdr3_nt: TGTGCCAGCAGCCACTCCTCTGCGTACCAAGAGACCCAGTACTTC
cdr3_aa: CASSHSSAYQETQYF

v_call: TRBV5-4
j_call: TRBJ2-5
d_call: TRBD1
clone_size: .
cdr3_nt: TGTGCCAGCAGCTCGGGGACAGACCAAGAGACCCAGTACTTC
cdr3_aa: CASSSGTDQETQYF

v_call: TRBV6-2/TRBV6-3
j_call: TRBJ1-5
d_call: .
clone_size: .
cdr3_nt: TGTGCCAGCAGCCCTGGTGGGGGGATGGGCAATCAGCCCCAGCATTTT
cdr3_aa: CASSPGGGMGNQPQHF

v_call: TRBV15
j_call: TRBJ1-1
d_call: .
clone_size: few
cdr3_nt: TGTGCCACCAGCAGAGATAAGAACACTGAAGCTTTCTTT
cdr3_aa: CATSRDKNTEAFF

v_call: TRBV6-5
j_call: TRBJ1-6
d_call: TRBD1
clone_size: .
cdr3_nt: TGTGCCAGCAGTTCCACGGGGACAGGACGGTATCCCCTCCACTTT
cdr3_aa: CASSSTGTGRYPLHF

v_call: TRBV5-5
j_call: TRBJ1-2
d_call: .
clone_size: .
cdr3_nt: TGTGCCAGCAGCTTGCAGGCTAACTATGGCTACACCTTC
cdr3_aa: CASSLQANYGYTF

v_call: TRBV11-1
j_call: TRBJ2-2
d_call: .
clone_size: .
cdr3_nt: TGTGCCAGCAGCTCGGGACAAGACACCGGGGAGCTGTTTTTT
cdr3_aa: CASSSGQDTGELFF

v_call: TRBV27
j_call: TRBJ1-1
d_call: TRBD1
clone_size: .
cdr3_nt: TGTGCCAGCAGTTGGGACAGGGTGGACACTGAAGCTTTCTTT
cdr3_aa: CASSWDRVDTEAFF

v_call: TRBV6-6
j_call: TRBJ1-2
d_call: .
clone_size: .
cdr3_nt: TGTGCCAGCAGGGGGGGGACAAGACCTAATGGCTACACCTTC
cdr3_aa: CASRGGTRPNGYTF

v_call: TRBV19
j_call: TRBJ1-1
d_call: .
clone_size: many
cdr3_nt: TGTGCCAGTAGTTTTACAGGGACCACTGAAGCTTTCTTT
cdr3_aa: CASSFTGTTEAFF

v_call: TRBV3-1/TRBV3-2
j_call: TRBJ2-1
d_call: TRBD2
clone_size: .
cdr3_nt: TGTGCCAGCAGCCAACGGACTAGCGGGGTCTCCCGTGGCAATGAGCAGTTCTTC
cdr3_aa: CASSQRTSGVSRGNEQFF

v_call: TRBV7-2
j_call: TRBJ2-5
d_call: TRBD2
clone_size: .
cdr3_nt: TGTGCCAGCAGCCCCAGGACTAGCGCGCAAGAGACCCAGTACTTC
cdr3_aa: CASSPRTSAQETQYF

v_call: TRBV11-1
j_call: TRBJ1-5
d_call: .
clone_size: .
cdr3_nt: TGTGCCAGCAGCTTAGCAGGCCCGGGTCAGCCCCAGCATTTT
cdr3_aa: CASSLAGPGQPQHF